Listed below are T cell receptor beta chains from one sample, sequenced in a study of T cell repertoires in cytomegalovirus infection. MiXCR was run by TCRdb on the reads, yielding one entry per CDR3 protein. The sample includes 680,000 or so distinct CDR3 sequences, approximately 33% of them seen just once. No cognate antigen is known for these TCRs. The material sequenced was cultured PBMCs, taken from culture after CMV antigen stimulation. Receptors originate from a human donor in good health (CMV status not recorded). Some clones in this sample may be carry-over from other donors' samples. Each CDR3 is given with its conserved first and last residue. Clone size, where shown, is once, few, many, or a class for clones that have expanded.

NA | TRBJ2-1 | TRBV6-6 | CASSYTDRGDYNEQFF
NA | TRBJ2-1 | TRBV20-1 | CSAREWGLGDEQFF
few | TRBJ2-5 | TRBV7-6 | CASMDSPETQYF
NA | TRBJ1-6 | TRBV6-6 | CASSYSTGANSPLHF
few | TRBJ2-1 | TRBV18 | CASSPPQTSGPNNEQFF
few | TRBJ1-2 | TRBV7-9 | CASSSSARYTF
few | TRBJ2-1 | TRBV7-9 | CASTEPIVGGTYNEQFF
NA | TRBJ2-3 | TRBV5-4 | CASSPQLDLSTDTQYF
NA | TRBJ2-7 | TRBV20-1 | CSATGLSYEQYF
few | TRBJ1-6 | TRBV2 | CASMPGRLNSPLHF
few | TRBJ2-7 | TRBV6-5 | CASRNAGGSGEQYF
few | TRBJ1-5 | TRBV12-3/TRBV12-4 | CASTFSQGSNQPQHF
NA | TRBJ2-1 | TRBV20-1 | CSALRGLNNEQFF
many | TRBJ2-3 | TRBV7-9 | CASKLTVADTQYF
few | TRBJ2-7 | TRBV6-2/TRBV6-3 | CASSFDRGRSGNPSYEQYF
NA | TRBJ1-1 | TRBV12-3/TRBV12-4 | CASSSYRGGEAFF
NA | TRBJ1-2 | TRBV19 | CASTPREGTHYGYTF
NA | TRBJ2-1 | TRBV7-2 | CASSSLSGTHNEQFF
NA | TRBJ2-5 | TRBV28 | CASSWLSETQYF
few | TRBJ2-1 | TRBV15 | CATSRIYNEQFF
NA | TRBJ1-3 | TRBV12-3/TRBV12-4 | CASKVEVLGGDTIYF
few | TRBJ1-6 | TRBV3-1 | CASSLTGKGDSPLHF
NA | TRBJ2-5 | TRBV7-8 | CASSPLAGGIFETQYF
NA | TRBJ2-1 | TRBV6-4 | CASGCSVEQFF
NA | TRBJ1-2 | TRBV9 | CASSGWRGQGGAGYTF
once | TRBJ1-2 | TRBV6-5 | CAIKRSDRGSYGYTF
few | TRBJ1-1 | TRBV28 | CASSPGGQLETEAFF
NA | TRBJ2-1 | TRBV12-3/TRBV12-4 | CASSLGDGRESAF
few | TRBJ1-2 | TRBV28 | CASTSPGTRGGYTF
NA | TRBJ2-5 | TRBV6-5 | CASSKGGLSQETQYF
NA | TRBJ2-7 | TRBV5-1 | CASSLTGVPYEQYF
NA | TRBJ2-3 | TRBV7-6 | CASSLEDTPIRDTQYF
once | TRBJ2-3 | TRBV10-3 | CAISEFLAGEGDTQYF
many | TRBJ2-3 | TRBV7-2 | CASSGGESTDTQYF
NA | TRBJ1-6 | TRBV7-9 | CASSSMLGSDSPLHF
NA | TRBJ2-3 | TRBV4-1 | CASSSPLRGPAQYF
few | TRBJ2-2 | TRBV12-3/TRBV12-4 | CASSFLPTGELFF
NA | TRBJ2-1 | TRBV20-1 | CSAKTSGIYNEQFF
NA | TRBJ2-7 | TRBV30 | CAWKGSYEQYF
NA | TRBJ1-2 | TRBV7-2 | CASSQDRGRDGYTF
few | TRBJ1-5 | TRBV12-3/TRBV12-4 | CASSLGFVGRNQPQHF
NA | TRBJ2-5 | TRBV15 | CATSRAWGRRGETQYF